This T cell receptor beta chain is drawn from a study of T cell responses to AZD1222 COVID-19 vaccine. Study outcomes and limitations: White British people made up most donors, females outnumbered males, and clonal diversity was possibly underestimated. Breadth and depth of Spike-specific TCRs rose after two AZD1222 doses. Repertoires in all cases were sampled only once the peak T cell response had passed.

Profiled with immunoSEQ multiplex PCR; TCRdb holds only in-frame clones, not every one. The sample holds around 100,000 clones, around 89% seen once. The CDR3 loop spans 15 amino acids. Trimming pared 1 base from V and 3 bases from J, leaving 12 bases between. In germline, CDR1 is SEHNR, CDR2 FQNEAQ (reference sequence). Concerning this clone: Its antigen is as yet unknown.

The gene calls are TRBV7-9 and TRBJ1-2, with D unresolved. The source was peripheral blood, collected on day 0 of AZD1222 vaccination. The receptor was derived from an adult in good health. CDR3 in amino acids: CASSLESVWDYGYTF. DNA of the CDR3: TGTGCCAGCAGCTTAGAATCTGTATGGGACTATGGCTACACCTTC.